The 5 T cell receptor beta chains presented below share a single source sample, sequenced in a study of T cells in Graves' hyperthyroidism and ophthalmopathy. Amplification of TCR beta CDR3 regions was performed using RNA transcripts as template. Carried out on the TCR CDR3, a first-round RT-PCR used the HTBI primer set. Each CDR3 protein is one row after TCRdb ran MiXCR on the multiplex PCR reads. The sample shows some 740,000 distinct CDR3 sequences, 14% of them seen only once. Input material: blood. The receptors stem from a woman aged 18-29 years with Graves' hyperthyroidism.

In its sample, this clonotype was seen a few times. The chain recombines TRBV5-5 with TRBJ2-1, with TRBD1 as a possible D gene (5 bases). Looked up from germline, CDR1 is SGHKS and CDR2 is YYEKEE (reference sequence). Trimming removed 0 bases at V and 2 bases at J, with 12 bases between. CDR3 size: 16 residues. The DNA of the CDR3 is TGTGCCAGCAGCTTGGACCCGACAGTTACCTACAATGAGCAGTTCTTC. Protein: CASSLDPTVTYNEQFF.

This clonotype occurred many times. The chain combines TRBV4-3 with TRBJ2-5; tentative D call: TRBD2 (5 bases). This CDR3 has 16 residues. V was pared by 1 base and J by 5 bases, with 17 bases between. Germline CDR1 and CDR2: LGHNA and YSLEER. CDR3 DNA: TGCGCCAGCAGCCAAGTGGCGTACGGGGAACAGGAGACCCAGTACTTC. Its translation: CASSQVAYGEQETQYF.

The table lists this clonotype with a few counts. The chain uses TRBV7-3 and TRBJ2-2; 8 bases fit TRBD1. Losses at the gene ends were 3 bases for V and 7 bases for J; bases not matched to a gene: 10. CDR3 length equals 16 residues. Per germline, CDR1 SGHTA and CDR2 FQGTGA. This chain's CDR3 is CASSFAIRGRSGELFF. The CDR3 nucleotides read TGTGCCAGCAGCTTCGCAATCAGGGGGCGTAGCGGGGAGCTGTTTTTT.

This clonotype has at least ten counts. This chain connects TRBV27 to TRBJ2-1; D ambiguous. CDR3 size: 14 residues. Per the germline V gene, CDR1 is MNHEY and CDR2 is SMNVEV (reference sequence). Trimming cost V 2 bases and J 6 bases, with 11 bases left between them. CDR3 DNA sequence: TGTGCCAGCAGTTTAGCGGTTGGCCCCAATGAGCAGTTCTTC. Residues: CASSLAVGPNEQFF.

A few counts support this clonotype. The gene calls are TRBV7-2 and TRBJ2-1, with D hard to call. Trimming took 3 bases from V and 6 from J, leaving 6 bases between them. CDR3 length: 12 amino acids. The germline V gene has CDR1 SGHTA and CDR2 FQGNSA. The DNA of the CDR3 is TGTGCCAGCAGCTTTATGGGCAATGAGCAGTTCTTC. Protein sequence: CASSFMGNEQFF.